The 10 T cell receptor beta chains reported below all come from one sample, sequenced in a study of T-cell reconstitution after alpha-beta-depleted transplantation in children (dated by TCRdb to the mid-2010s). Receptors were amplified or captured by PCR. The listed sequencing device is Illumina HiSeq 2500. To normalize quantification of the TCRbeta repertoire, the TCR libraries were built with molecular barcoding that relied on unique molecular identifiers. Through fastp at Q25 and MiXCR, TCRdb rebuilt clones from the public reads, retaining in-frame beta chains. Identical CDR3 proteins give one entry, which carries the most common genes and DNA. In all, the sample holds approximately 44,000 distinct CDR3 sequences, and 5.5% to 7.5% of those were seen once. The ten largest clones capture over 25% of the sample. Read against the paper, the sample's time point label means: day 60 (about 2 months) after transplantation. Per the publication, the treatment or condition label means: allogeneic hematopoietic cell transplantation with graft depleted of TCRalphabeta T cells and CD19 B cells.

Sample: PBMCs, mostly from graft donor cells, taken 60 days after TCRalphabeta/CD19-depleted stem cell transplant. These receptors were collected from a female patient aged 2-15 years who had a stem cell transplant for aplastic anemia, so the T cells may come from the graft donor.

This clonotype was recorded only once. A much larger clone is a single base away; this may be a read error. Lacking the conserved final phenylalanine or tryptophan, this CDR3 likely reflects a read error. The DNA is left out, because the CDR3 cannot be placed on it with certainty; the CDR3 is given as TCRdb lists it. The chain carries TRBV28 and TRBJ2-7. The CDR3 adds up to 12 amino acids, both ends counted. Germline lookup yields CDR1 MDHEN and CDR2 SYDVKM. CDR3 loop: CASSLGTGEQYS.

This clonotype was found many times. The J gene is TRBJ2-4, the V gene TRBV7-2, with unresolved D. Trimming stripped 1 base from V and 3 bases from J, with 16 bases between. CDR1 is SGHTA and CDR2 is FQGNSA in the germline V gene. This CDR3 spans 17 amino acids. CDR3 region: CASSLEVTTLGKNIQYF. DNA for the CDR3: TGTGCCAGCAGCTTAGAGGTTACCACCCTCGGCAAAAACATTCAGTACTTC.

The chain carries TRBV30 and TRBJ2-2, with 10 bases lining up with TRBD1. This CDR3 contains 13 residues. Germline V gives CDR1 GTSNPN, CDR2 SVGIG (reference sequence). Trimming cost V 6 bases and J 7 bases; bases outside gene matches: 5. The CDR3 is CACPGQGIGELFF. The CDR3, as DNA: TGTGCCTGCCCGGGACAGGGGATCGGGGAGCTGTTTTTT.

This clonotype was recorded a few times. The chain recombines TRBV6-2 or TRBV6-3 with TRBJ2-2; the D gene is possibly TRBD1 (6 bases). From germline, CDR1 is MNHEY and CDR2 SVGEGT. The CDR3 runs to 15 residues. The V gene lost 4 bases and the J gene lost 5 bases, with 14 bases spanning the gap. CDR3 in DNA: TGTGCCAGCAGTTTCATCGACAGGTTTACCGGGGAGCTGTTTTTT. This sequence encodes CASSFIDRFTGELFF.

This clonotype has more than one count but fewer than ten. The rearrangement joins TRBV3-1 to TRBJ2-7, with a tentative D call TRBD1 (6 bases). Germline CDR1 reads LGHDT; CDR2 reads YNNKEL (reference sequence). This CDR3 spans 15 amino acids. Trimming removed 4 bases from V and 2 bases from J, with 15 bases in between. The CDR3 DNA reads as TGTGCCAGCAGCCCCTGGGCAGGGGCCGCCTACGAGCAGTACTTC. Translated: CASSPWAGAAYEQYF.

This clonotype has only a few counts. The V and J genes are TRBV9 and TRBJ2-3; 8 positions agree with TRBD1. From germline, CDR1 is SGDLS and CDR2 YYNGEE. V dropped 0 bases and J dropped 6; count of bases not matched to a gene: 9. The CDR3 is 16 amino acids. The CDR3 region is CASSVVPGSGGDTQYF. The CDR3 DNA sequence: TGTGCCAGCAGCGTAGTGCCGGGATCAGGGGGCGATACGCAGTATTTT.

This clonotype was seen ten or more times. The chain links TRBV6-5 to TRBJ2-5; D gene ambiguous. The CDR3 length is 16 residues. CDR1 and CDR2 (germline): MNHEY, SVGAGI. V lost 0 bases and J 2 bases, leaving 13 bases between the germline ends. This chain's CDR3 is CASSYSPTLGQETQYF. DNA of the CDR3: TGTGCCAGCAGTTACTCTCCAACTCTTGGGCAAGAGACCCAGTACTTC.

This rearrangement joins TRBV4-3 to TRBJ1-2; 7 nucleotides agree with TRBD1. This CDR3 is 15 amino acids long. V lost 4 bases, J lost 3 bases, and 8 bases stayed unmatched. Germline values: CDR1 LGHNA, CDR2 YSLEER. CDR3 in DNA: TGCGCCAGCAGCCTCACAGGGGCCCCGTACTATGGCTACACCTTC. Translating it yields CASSLTGAPYYGYTF.

This clonotype was seen ten or more times. The chain employs TRBV25-1 and TRBJ2-1; no reliable D call. The V gene lost 9 bases and the J gene lost 6 bases, with 15 bases spanning the gap. This CDR3 is 13 amino acids long. CDR1 and CDR2 (germline): MGHDK, SYGVNS. The CDR3 protein is CASRAPVANEQFF. CDR3 nucleotide sequence: TGTGCCAGTCGGGCCCCTGTGGCCAATGAGCAGTTCTTC.

This clonotype was seen more than once but under ten times. The V and J genes are TRBV7-9 and TRBJ2-7; the D call may be TRBD1 or TRBD2 (5 bases each). There are 15 residues in the CDR3. The V and J ends lost 1 base and 7 bases respectively, with 17 bases between them. Germline lookup yields CDR1 SEHNR and CDR2 FQNEAQ (reference sequence). The CDR3 DNA reads TGTGCCAGCAGCTTAGGAGCAGGGAGTTCTAGGGAGCAGTACTTC. Its translation is CASSLGAGSSREQYF.